The clone carrying this T cell receptor (beta chain) occurred many times. Its antigen is not known. The record originates from a study of T-cell reconstitution after alpha-beta-depleted transplantation in children. Study-wide findings and caveats: Reports say that about two months after transplant, the alpha-beta T cells came out of several hundred graft clones that had expanded. Newly generated T cells supplied most T-cell counts and diversity one year post-transplant.

Unique molecular identifiers were incorporated into the prepared TCRbeta library. TCRdb re-analysed the PCR reads in MiXCR, keeping a single row per CDR3 protein. The sample has 200,000 to 250,000 distinct CDR3 sequences; 11% are singletons. After removal of 4 bases from V and 6 bases from J, the junction contained 8 bases not matched to a gene. The germline CDR1 and CDR2 sequences are SGHTA and FQGNSA. The CDR3 sequence is 15 residues long. The source material was PBMCs, sampled before TCRalphabeta/CD19-depleted stem cell transplant. The clonotype was recovered from a child in the first two years of life with acute myeloid leukemia, due to receive a stem cell transplant. This rearrangement joins TRBV7-2 to TRBJ1-2, with TRBD1 matching over 10 bases. CDR3 protein: CASSWRTGGGDGYTF. In nucleotides, the CDR3 is TGTGCCAGCAGCTGGCGGACAGGGGGAGGAGATGGCTACACCTTC.